The 2 T cell receptor beta chains below all came from one sample that was sequenced in a study of PD-1 blockade in classical Hodgkin lymphoma. Assay used: immunoSEQ multiplex PCR; TCRdb lists only in-frame clones, some missing. The sample carries approximately 45,000 clones, roughly 88% recorded once. Time point in this sample: newly diagnosed, previously untreated cHL patient sample. Sample: peripheral blood mononuclear cells (PBMCs). These receptors originate from a human donor with classical Hodgkin lymphoma.

This sequence joins TRBV6-4 and TRBJ2-2; 8 positions agree with TRBD2. The CDR3 is 16 amino acids. J gave up 6 bases and V 0 bases, and 6 bases lay outside the gene matches. CDR1 and CDR2 (germline): MRHNA, SNTAGT. The CDR3 reads CASSDSTGLAPGELFF. In DNA, the CDR3 is TGTGCCAGCAGTGACTCTACCGGACTAGCCCCCGGGGAGCTGTTTTTT.

In its sample, this clone was seen a few times. The rearrangement links TRBV18 to TRBJ2-2; no definite D call. Deletions cut 2 bases from V and 10 bases from J, with 5 bases between. The CDR3 is made up of 11 amino acids. The germline V gene encodes CDR1 KGHSH and CDR2 LQKENI. CDR3: CASSPKAELFF. The CDR3 nucleotides read TGTGCCAGCTCACCAAAGGCGGAGCTGTTTTTT.